The 14 T cell receptor beta chains reported below all come from one sample, sequenced in a study of blood T cells in healthy people across ages. Combining a sample-barcoded 5' primer with a J-beta primer mix, a second PCR ran for 7 to 11 cycles. MiXCR, run by TCRdb on the 5' RACE reads, gives a single entry per CDR3 protein. The profile shows about 570,000 distinct CDR3 sequences, approximately 25% of them singletons. The source material was blood. Receptor source: a woman between 65 and 79 years old in good health.

CDR3 region: CSAQKTSLGELFF. CDR3 nucleotides: TGCAGTGCACAGAAGACTAGCTTAGGGGAGCTGTTTTTT. The chain is built from TRBV20-1 and TRBJ2-2, with 7 bases lining up with TRBD2. The trim removed 6 bases at V and 8 bases at J, leaving 9 bases unmatched. CDR3 length: 13 residues. The V gene's germline CDR1 is DFQATT and CDR2 SNEGSKA (reference sequence).

This rearrangement joins TRBV9 to TRBJ2-7, with a possible D match to TRBD1 (6 bases). V dropped 0 bases and J dropped 2 bases, with 9 bases sitting between them. CDR3 size: 14 residues. From germline, CDR1 is SGDLS and CDR2 YYNGEE. Here the CDR3 DNA reads TGTGCCAGCAGCGTAGTAGGGGACACCTACGAGCAGTACTTC. It translates to CASSVVGDTYEQYF.

The J gene is TRBJ1-4, the V gene TRBV7-2; D is possibly TRBD1 (5 bases). The germline V gene has CDR1 SGHTA and CDR2 FQGNSA. V lost 2 bases and J 6 bases, leaving 10 bases between the germline ends. CDR3 size: 14 residues. The CDR3 reads CASSLSQGYEKLFF. Written as DNA, the CDR3 is TGTGCCAGCAGCTTAAGTCAGGGCTATGAAAAACTGTTTTTT.

This chain joins TRBV7-2 and TRBJ1-1; D uncertain. The V end lost 5 bases, the J end lost 0 bases, and 22 bases lay between the germline ends. CDR3 length: 18 amino acids. Germline CDR1 SGHTA, CDR2 FQGNSA. CDR3 sequence: CASSPLGYFRSMNTEAFF. The CDR3 bases are TGTGCCAGCAGCCCCCTCGGATACTTCAGAAGCATGAACACTGAAGCTTTCTTT.

The chain links TRBV25-1 to TRBJ1-2; 7 nucleotides align to TRBD1. Germline values: CDR1 MGHDK, CDR2 SYGVNS. The CDR3 consists of 13 residues. The ends lost 6 bases at V and 6 bases at J; junction bases unmatched: 7. CDR3 bases: TGTGCCAGCAGGGACAGGTGGGGCGATGGCTACACCTTC. It is translated as CASRDRWGDGYTF.

The chain has TRBV7-2 and TRBJ2-5; a weak D match, TRBD2 (6 bases). The CDR3 extends over 15 amino acids. Trimming removed 5 bases from V and 2 bases from J, with 15 bases in between. The V gene's germline CDR1 is SGHTA and CDR2 FQGNSA. This chain's CDR3 is CASSPRRVIQETQYF. The CDR3 DNA sequence: TGTGCCAGCAGCCCCAGGAGGGTGATACAAGAGACCCAGTACTTC.

This chain links TRBV7-8 with TRBJ1-6; D unclear. Germline-derived CDR1 and CDR2 are SGHVS and FQNEAQ. The ends were cut back, 1 base at V and 3 bases at J, with 10 bases in the middle. The CDR3 has 16 residues. In nucleotides, the CDR3 is TGTGCCAGCAGCTTAGGAAGAGCGAACTATAATTCACCCCTCCACTTT. This codes for CASSLGRANYNSPLHF. Looking up the rest from reference TRBV7-8 and TRBJ1-6 gives the full variable domain: GAGVSQSPRYKVAKRGQDVALRCDPISGHVSLFWYQQALGQGPEFLTYFQNEAQLDKSGLPSDRFFAERPEGSVSTLKIQRTQQEDSAVYLCASSLGRANYNSPLHFGNGTRLTVT.

This clonotype was counted only a few times. Its ends do not fully match the called genes, so a read error is possible. The V call is TRBV12-3 or TRBV12-4, the J call TRBJ1-4; TRBD1 aligns across 8 bases. This CDR3 is built from 17 residues. The CDR3 here is CASSSTDREKGNEELFF. DNA of the CDR3: TGTGCCAGCAGTTCAACGGACAGGGAAAAGGGTAATGAAGAACTGTTTTTT.

V usage is TRBV7-9 and J usage is TRBJ1-1; 8 bases are shared with TRBD1. Trimming at V came to 5 bases and at J to 4 bases, leaving 6 bases not matched to a gene. The CDR3 runs to 14 residues. CDR1 and CDR2 (germline): SEHNR, FQNEAQ (reference sequence). CDR3 in amino acids: CASSLTGVGTEAFF. The CDR3 DNA reads TGTGCCAGCAGCCTGACAGGGGTCGGCACTGAAGCTTTCTTT.

The rearrangement uses TRBV20-1 and TRBJ1-2; D unresolved. Germline lookup yields CDR1 DFQATT and CDR2 SNEGSKA (reference sequence). V was trimmed by 0 bases and J by 5 bases, leaving 7 bases between them. The CDR3 consists of 12 residues. CDR3 residues: CSARDIGYGYTF. The CDR3 nucleotides are TGCAGTGCTAGAGATATAGGTTATGGCTACACCTTC.

J is TRBJ1-2 and V is TRBV12-3 or TRBV12-4; weak D call: TRBD1 (6 bases). V dropped 7 bases and J dropped 8 bases, with 20 bases sitting between them. There are 14 residues in the CDR3. CDR3 amino acids: CASKGGGAASGYTF. DNA of the CDR3: TGTGCCAGCAAGGGGGGAGGGGCAGCTTCGGGCTACACCTTC.

The J gene is TRBJ1-2, the V gene TRBV19; unclear D gene. Germline lookup yields CDR1 LNHDA and CDR2 SQIVND (reference sequence). The CDR3 consists of 12 residues. The V end was cut by 3 bases, the J end by 3 bases, with 5 bases between. CDR3 in amino acids: CASSIYDYGYTF. CDR3 sequence (DNA): TGTGCCAGTAGTATTTATGACTATGGCTACACCTTC.

This clonotype was recorded a few times. This chain links TRBV7-2 with TRBJ2-1, with 8 bases matching TRBD1. Unmatched junction bases numbered 3, after V lost 0 bases and J lost 2 bases. Per germline, CDR1 SGHTA and CDR2 FQGNSA. There are 16 residues in the CDR3. The CDR3 nucleotides read TGTGCCAGCAGCTTAGCCGGGACAGGACCCTACAATGAGCAGTTCTTC. Translated, it gives CASSLAGTGPYNEQFF.

The J gene is TRBJ2-5, the V gene TRBV15; TRBD1 might be the D (6 bases). This CDR3 has 14 amino acids. V was shortened by 5 bases and J by 1 base, with 11 bases between the two germline ends. Germline V gene data show CDR1 as LNHNV and CDR2 as YYDKDF (reference sequence). The CDR3 region is CATSPRTAQETQYF. The CDR3 region has the DNA TGTGCCACCAGCCCAAGGACAGCCCAAGAGACCCAGTACTTC.